This T cell receptor beta chain was captured by sequencing in a study of cytomegalovirus exposure and HLA in healthy donors. Produced via immunoSEQ multiplex PCR; TCRdb's table is partial and in-frame only. The sample includes tens of thousands of clones, 95% of them seen just once. Trimming removed 7 bases from V and 0 bases from J, with 12 bases in between. The CDR3 is 13 amino acids. Germline V gene lookup returns CDR1 SQVTM and CDR2 ANQGSEA. What was sequenced was PBMCs. J is TRBJ1-1 and V is TRBV29-1; D is undetermined. The receptor was derived from a woman younger than 30 in good health and CMV-seropositive. The CDR3 region has the DNA TGCAGCGCCTTACGTCGGGTGAACACTGAAGCTTTCTTT. Amino acid sequence: CSALRRVNTEAFF.